This record covers a single T cell receptor (beta chain). Its matching antigen is unknown. The data were obtained in a study of OX40 agonist ivuxolimab in advanced cancers. Study-wide points: Among the lowest peripheral clonal expansion occurred in 0.1-3.0 mg/kg partial responders.

Germline CDR1 is SGHTS and CDR2 is YDEGEE. The V gene lost 0 bases and the J gene lost 5 bases, with 8 bases spanning the gap. CDR3 length: 13 amino acids. The assay was immunoSEQ multiplex PCR, and TCRdb's table has in-frame clones only and misses some. The sample contains approximately 68,000 clones, 92% of which appear only once. The V and J genes are TRBV5-8 and TRBJ1-1; possibly TRBD1 for D (5 bases). The origin of this receptor is an adult with an advanced solid tumor such as melanoma, head and neck, liver or kidney cancer. This sample comprised CD4+ or CD8+ T cells sorted from blood, obtained in a trial of the OX40 agonist ivuxolimab. CDR3 protein: CASSLGEGTEAFF. The DNA of the CDR3 is TGTGCCAGCAGCTTGGGCGAGGGGACTGAAGCTTTCTTT. The variable domain in full, completed from reference TRBV5-8 and TRBJ1-1, reads EAGVTQSPTHLIKTRGQQATLRCSPISGHTSVYWYQQALGLGLQFLLWYDEGEERNRGNFPPRFSGRQFPNYSSELNVNALELEDSALYLCASSLGEGTEAFFGQGTRLTVV.